Each of the 8 T cell receptor beta chains below was sequenced from the same sample in a study of blood T cells in healthy people across ages. Primers used in a second PCR of about 7 to 11 cycles were a sample-barcoded 5' primer and a J-beta primer mix. TCRdb itself ran the 5' RACE reads through MiXCR, one entry per CDR3 protein. The table records 1,500,000 or so distinct CDR3 sequences, 42% of them present only once. The specimen sequenced was blood. All receptors come from a woman aged 18 to 35 in good health.

The chain has TRBV16 and TRBJ1-6, with D perhaps matching TRBD1 (5 bases). Germline CDR1 and CDR2: KGHSY and FQNENV. The length of the CDR3 is 16 residues. The V end lost 4 bases, the J end lost 5 bases, and 15 bases lay between the germline ends. The CDR3 region is CASSPSAGGNNSPLHF. The CDR3 coding sequence is TGTGCCAGCAGCCCATCTGCTGGGGGAAATAATTCACCCCTCCACTTT.

This sequence joins TRBV29-1 and TRBJ1-1, with D tentatively TRBD1 (6 bases). The CDR3 has 12 amino acids. Trimming cost V 4 bases and J 4 bases, with 10 bases left between them. Germline CDR1 is SQVTM and CDR2 is ANQGSEA. CDR3 sequence (DNA): TGCAGCGTTGTCACAGGGAGCACTGAAGCTTTCTTT. Encoded protein: CSVVTGSTEAFF.

Only one count was recorded for this clonotype. J is TRBJ2-6 and V is TRBV5-1; TRBD1 is a possible D gene (7 bases). This CDR3 contains 16 residues. Germline V gene lookup returns CDR1 SGHRS and CDR2 YFSETQ. The germline V and J ends were trimmed by 4 bases and 4 bases, with 15 bases remaining between them. The CDR3 sequence: CASSRTGEAGANVLTF. The DNA of the CDR3 is TGCGCCAGCAGCAGAACAGGGGAGGCCGGGGCCAACGTCCTGACTTTC.

The chain couples TRBV6-5 to TRBJ1-2, with 7 bases fitting TRBD1. Losses at the gene ends were 6 bases for V and 3 bases for J; bases not matched to a gene: 10. CDR3 size: 15 residues. From germline, CDR1 is MNHEY and CDR2 SVGAGI. The chain's CDR3 is CASSATGLYDYGYTF. The CDR3 DNA reads TGTGCCAGCAGCGCGACAGGGTTGTATGACTATGGCTACACCTTC.

A word on this clonotype: A read error may account for a junction end that differs from germline. The V gene is TRBV6-5, the J gene TRBJ2-3; TRBD2 matches at 8 bases. Germline values: CDR1 MNHEY, CDR2 SVGAGI. The CDR3 covers 19 residues. The CDR3 sequence: CASSDSGLVGGANTDTQYF. The CDR3 DNA is TGTGCCAGCAGTGACTCGGGACTAGTGGGGGGAGCAAACACAGATACGCAGTATTTT.

This chain uses TRBV7-2 with TRBJ2-1; possibly TRBD1 for D (6 bases). Trimming cost V 6 bases and J 4 bases, with 13 bases left between them. CDR1 is SGHTA, CDR2 FQGNSA, per germline. CDR3 length equals 14 residues. CDR3 loop: CASRRTEIYNEQFF. The CDR3, as DNA: TGTGCCAGCAGACGGACAGAGATTTACAATGAGCAGTTCTTC.

This clonotype appeared a single time. The genes are TRBV20-1 and TRBJ2-7; perhaps D is TRBD1 or TRBD2 (5 bases each). Trimming removed 2 bases from V and 0 bases from J, with 11 bases in between. CDR1 and CDR2 from the germline V gene are DFQATT and SNEGSKA (reference sequence). The CDR3 has 14 residues. Here the CDR3 reads CSARWTGTSYEQYF. The CDR3 region has the DNA TGCAGTGCTAGATGGACGGGGACCTCCTACGAGCAGTACTTC.

This chain connects TRBV5-6 to TRBJ2-1, with 9 nucleotides matching TRBD2. The CDR3 has 16 amino acids. Germline loops: CDR1 SGHDT, CDR2 YYEEEE. With 3 bases clipped from V and 6 bases from J, the junction kept 10 bases outside the gene matches. DNA of the CDR3: TGTGCCAGCAGCTCGACCGGGACTAGCCGGACCAATGAGCAGTTCTTC. Protein sequence: CASSSTGTSRTNEQFF.